This record concerns one TCR beta chain sequence. Its target is not known. This specimen belongs to a study of cytomegalovirus exposure and HLA in healthy donors. General study findings and limits: In a later analysis, productive TCRs from donors in an Asian-associated ancestry cluster reportedly carried fewer N-insertions than the cohort mean.

PCR primers comprised 60 Vbeta and 13 Jbeta primers. The method was immunoSEQ multiplex PCR; TCRdb's version includes in-frame clones alone and lacks a portion of them. The table records 95,000 to 150,000 clones, roughly 80% of them present only once. This CDR3 has 17 residues. Trimming took off 1 base at V and 3 bases at J, with 19 bases between the two ends. The germline gives CDR1 SGHKS, CDR2 YYEKEE (reference sequence). The sequenced material came from PBMCs. The TCR originated in a man between 18 and 35 years old in good health and CMV-seropositive. The genes are TRBV5-5 and TRBJ1-2; TRBD1 is a possible D gene (5 bases). The CDR3 sequence is CASSLHLQGAFDYGYTF. The CDR3 nucleotides read TGTGCCAGCAGCTTGCATCTGCAGGGTGCCTTTGACTATGGCTACACCTTC. Full variable domain (missing parts from reference TRBV5-5 and TRBJ1-2): DAGVTQSPTHLIKTRGQQVTLRCSPISGHKSVSWYQQVLGQGPQFIFQYYEKEERGRGNFPDRFSARQFPNYSSELNVNALLLGDSALYLCASSLHLQGAFDYGYTFGSGTRLTVV.